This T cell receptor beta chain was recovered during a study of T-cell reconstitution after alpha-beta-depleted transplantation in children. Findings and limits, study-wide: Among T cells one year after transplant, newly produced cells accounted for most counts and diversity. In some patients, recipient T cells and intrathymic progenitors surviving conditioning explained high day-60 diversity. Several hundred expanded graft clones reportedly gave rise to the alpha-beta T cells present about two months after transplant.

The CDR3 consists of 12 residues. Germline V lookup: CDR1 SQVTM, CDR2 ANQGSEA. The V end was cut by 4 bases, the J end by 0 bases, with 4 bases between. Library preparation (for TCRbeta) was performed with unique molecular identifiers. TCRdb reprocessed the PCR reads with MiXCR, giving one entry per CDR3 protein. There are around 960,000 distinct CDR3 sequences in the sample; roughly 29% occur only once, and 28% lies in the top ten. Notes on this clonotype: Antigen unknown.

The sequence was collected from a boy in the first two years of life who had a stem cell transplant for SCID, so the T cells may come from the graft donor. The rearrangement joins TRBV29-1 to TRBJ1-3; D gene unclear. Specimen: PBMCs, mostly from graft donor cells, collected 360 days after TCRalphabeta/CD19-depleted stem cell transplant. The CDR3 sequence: CSVGRSGNTIYF. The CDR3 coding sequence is TGCAGCGTTGGGCGCTCTGGAAACACCATATATTTT. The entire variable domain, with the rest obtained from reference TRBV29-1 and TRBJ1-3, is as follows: SAVISQKPSRDICQRGTSLTIQCQVDSQVTMMFWYRQQPGQSLTLIATANQGSEATYESGFVIDKFPISRPNLTFSTLTVSNMSPEDSSIYLCSVGRSGNTIYFGEGSWLTVV.